The TCR beta chain under discussion was sequenced for a study of blood T cell repertoires in COVID-19. Background on the study: The samples span acute and convalescent COVID-19 from the United States, Italy and Spain. The cDNA or gDNA used as material had been derived from T cells, B-cell-depleted T cells, or PBMCs.

Losses at the gene ends were 4 bases for V and 5 bases for J; bases not matched to a gene: 3. The CDR3 runs to 15 residues. Germline CDR1 and CDR2: MDHEN and SYDVKM. Authors' data handling: Amplification of reference gene primers was used by the study to estimate nucleated cell counts. Sequenced by immunoSEQ multiplex PCR; TCRdb stores in-frame clones only, minus some. D and trimming were read from the DNA, whereas the V and J calls and clone size are those reported in that table. The sample has 150,000 to 200,000 clones, 70% to 90% seen once. The TCR originated in a man aged 35-49 years with acute or convalescent COVID-19. Sequencing was done on a sample of peripheral blood. The chain is built from TRBV28 and TRBJ2-3; the match to TRBD2 covers 13 bases. The CDR3 DNA reads as TGTGCCAGCAGTTCACTAGCGGGGGGGGGAGATACGCAGTATTTT. Amino acid sequence: CASSSLAGGGDTQYF. The whole variable domain, remainder taken from reference TRBV28 and TRBJ2-3, is DVKVTQSSRYLVKRTGEKVFLECVQDMDHENMFWYRQDPGLGLRLIYFSYDVKMKEKGDIPEGYSVSREKKERFSLILESASTNQTSMYLCASSSLAGGGDTQYFGPGTRLTVL.